This is a list of T cell receptor beta chains from one sample in a study of a mutant IDH1 vaccine in newly diagnosed glioma. Their target antigens are unknown. TCRdb's table, derived via immunoSEQ multiplex PCR, lists solely in-frame clones and lacks some. The sample lists about 50,000 clones, almost 95% occurring once. The sequenced sample was PBMCs, obtained from a glioma patient whose treatment included an IDH1 peptide vaccine. These receptors were taken from a man between 50 and 59 years old with glioma. CDR3s include the opening cysteine and the closing phenylalanine or tryptophan. D genes are given only for firm matches. Some rows have no size entry. The others give once, few or many, or a class for an expanded clone.

14	NA	TRBV7-9	NA	TRBJ1-4	TGTGCCAGCAGCCCCGGGGGGGGGAAGGAAAAACTGTTTTTT	CASSPGGGKEKLFF
12	NA	TRBV19	TRBD1	TRBJ1-2	TGTGCCAGTAACGACAGGGGCCGTGGCTACACCTTC	CASNDRGRGYTF
12	NA	TRBV29-1	NA	TRBJ1-4	TGCAGCGTTGTTATAGGAGGTGAAAAACTGTTTTTT	CSVVIGGEKLFF
16	NA	TRBV5-1	TRBD2	TRBJ2-5	TGCGCCAGCAGCAGTAACGGACTAGCGGGACAAGAGACCCAGTACTTC	CASSSNGLAGQETQYF
13	NA	TRBV4-1	NA	TRBJ1-5	TGCGCCAGCAGCCCAACATATAGCCAGCCCCAGCATTTT	CASSPTYSQPQHF
11	NA	TRBV29-1	NA	TRBJ1-1	TGCAGCGTGGGGGAGAACACTGAAGCTTTCTTT	CSVGENTEAFF
18	NA	TRBV18	TRBD1	TRBJ1-5	TGTGCCAGCTCACCTCGCCCGGGACAGGGGTCGGGCAATCAGCCCCAGCATTTT	CASSPRPGQGSGNQPQHF
15	NA	TRBV4-1	NA	TRBJ1-2	TGCGCCAGCAGCCCAGTCGGGGGGTCCGGCTATGGCTACACCTTC	CASSPVGGSGYGYTF
15	NA	TRBV5-4	NA	TRBJ1-2	TGTGCCAGCAGCCCTGGCGGGGCAGACGTCTTTGGCTACACCTTC	CASSPGGADVFGYTF
17	once	TRBV19	NA	TRBJ2-3	TGTGCCAGTAGTATGCATCGGGGGGCAACGAGCACAGATACGCAGTATTTT	CASSMHRGATSTDTQYF
14	NA	TRBV28	NA	TRBJ1-5	TGTGCCAGTCGGGGAGTGGGGCCGAATCAGCCCCAGCATTTT	CASRGVGPNQPQHF
16	few	TRBV4-2	NA	TRBJ2-7	TGTGCCAGCAGCCAAGATCGGTCCTCCCTCTCCTACGAGCAGTACTTC	CASSQDRSSLSYEQYF
18	NA	TRBV9	TRBD2	TRBJ2-3	TGTGCCAGCAGCGTAGATGGGGGTAGCGGGGGGGAATCAGATACGCAGTATTTT	CASSVDGGSGGESDTQYF
14	NA	TRBV30	NA	TRBJ1-1	TGTGCCTGGAGTCTGCACGGGGGTGGCACTGAAGCTTTCTTT	CAWSLHGGGTEAFF
15	NA	TRBV7-8	TRBD1	TRBJ1-4	TGTGCCAGCAGCGGGGGGACAGCCAATAATGAAAAACTGTTTTTT	CASSGGTANNEKLFF
14	NA	TRBV19	NA	TRBJ2-1	TGTGCCAGTAGTATGAGGGAACTCTCAGGGGAGCAGTTCTTC	CASSMRELSGEQFF
15	NA	TRBV6-5	TRBD1	TRBJ2-7	TGTGCCAGCAGTTACTCGTGGGGACAGATGTACGAGCAGTACTTC	CASSYSWGQMYEQYF
15	NA	TRBV5-4	NA	TRBJ1-4	TGTGCCAGCAGCCAAAAAGGGGGAACTAATGAAAAACTGTTTTTT	CASSQKGGTNEKLFF
15	NA	TRBV7-2	NA	TRBJ2-1	TGTGCCAGCAGCTTAGAGAGGGAGTGGATCAATGAGCAGTTCTTC	CASSLEREWINEQFF
14	NA	TRBV5-1	NA	TRBJ2-5	TGCGCCAGCAGCTTTCGGGGAAATCAAGAGACCCAGTACTTC	CASSFRGNQETQYF
15	NA	TRBV2	TRBD2	TRBJ2-7	TGTGCCAGCAGTGACGAGGCGGGAGGATCCTACGAGCAGTACTTC	CASSDEAGGSYEQYF
14	NA	TRBV5-4	TRBD1	TRBJ1-2	TGTGCCAGCAGCCCCGGACAGGGCGACTATGGCTACACCTTC	CASSPGQGDYGYTF
15	NA	TRBV27	NA	TRBJ2-7	TGTGCCAGCAGTACCCAAAGTAGGGGGGGCTACGAGCAGTACTTC	CASSTQSRGGYEQYF
13	once	TRBV6-4	NA	TRBJ1-6	TGTGCCAGCAGGAAGGGGTTTAATTCACCCCTCCACTTT	CASRKGFNSPLHF
13	NA	TRBV30	TRBD2	TRBJ2-5	TGTGCCCGGACTAGCGGGGGGGTAGAGACCCAGTACTTC	CARTSGGVETQYF
13	NA	TRBV2	NA	TRBJ1-1	TGTGCCAGCAGGGCGGGGGAGACCACTGAAGCTTTCTTT	CASRAGETTEAFF
13	NA	TRBV19	NA	TRBJ1-4	TGTGCCAGTACCAGAGGACAAGGTGAAAAACTGTTTTTT	CASTRGQGEKLFF
11	few	TRBV19	NA	TRBJ1-1	TGTGCCAGTAGTTCCAGGGGACGAGCTTTCTTT	CASSSRGRAFF
15	few	TRBV30	NA	TRBJ2-2	TGTGCCTGGACCTTTAGCGGAGGGCCGCACGGGGAGCTGTTTTTT	CAWTFSGGPHGELFF
13	once	TRBV6-6	NA	TRBJ1-5	TGTGCCAGCAGTTACGGACCCAATCAGCCCCAGCATTTT	CASSYGPNQPQHF
16	NA	TRBV9	TRBD1	TRBJ2-7	TGTGCCAGCAGCTCCACCCGGGACAGGTGGGCCGAGGAGCAGTACTTC	CASSSTRDRWAEEQYF
13	NA	TRBV30	NA	TRBJ1-1	TGTGCCTGGACCTTCGCCGGGAACACTGAAGCTTTCTTT	CAWTFAGNTEAFF
12	NA	TRBV19	NA	TRBJ2-5	TGTGCCAGTAGTACCTCCAGGGGGGCCCAGTACTTC	CASSTSRGAQYF
14	NA	TRBV6-5	NA	TRBJ2-5	TGTGCCAGCAGTTACTCGGCAGGAGGAGAGACCCAGTACTTC	CASSYSAGGETQYF
16	NA	TRBV2	NA	TRBJ2-1	TGTGCCAGCAGTGAAGAGGCTAGCAGAGGTAGGGATGAGCAGTTCTTC	CASSEEASRGRDEQFF
14	once	TRBV30	NA	TRBJ1-5	TGTGCCTGGAGTGAGGGAGCTACGGATCAGCCCCAGCATTTT	CAWSEGATDQPQHF
13	NA	TRBV10-3	TRBD1	TRBJ2-5	TGTGCCATCAGTGAGAGGGGGCGGGAGACCCAGTACTTC	CAISERGRETQYF